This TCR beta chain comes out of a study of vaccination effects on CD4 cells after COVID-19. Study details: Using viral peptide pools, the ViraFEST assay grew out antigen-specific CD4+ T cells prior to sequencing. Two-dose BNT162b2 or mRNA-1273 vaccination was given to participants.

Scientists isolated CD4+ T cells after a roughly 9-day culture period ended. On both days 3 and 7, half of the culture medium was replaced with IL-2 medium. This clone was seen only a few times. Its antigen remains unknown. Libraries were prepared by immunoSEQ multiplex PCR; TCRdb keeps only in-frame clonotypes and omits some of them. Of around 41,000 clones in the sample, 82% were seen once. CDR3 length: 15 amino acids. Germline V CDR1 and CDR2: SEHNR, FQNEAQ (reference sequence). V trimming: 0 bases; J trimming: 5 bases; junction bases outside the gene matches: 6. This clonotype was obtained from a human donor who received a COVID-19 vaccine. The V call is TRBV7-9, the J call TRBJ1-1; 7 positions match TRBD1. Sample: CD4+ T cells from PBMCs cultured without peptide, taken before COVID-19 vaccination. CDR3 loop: CASSLAWTGGTEAFF. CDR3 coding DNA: TGTGCCAGCAGCTTAGCTTGGACAGGAGGAACTGAAGCTTTCTTT.